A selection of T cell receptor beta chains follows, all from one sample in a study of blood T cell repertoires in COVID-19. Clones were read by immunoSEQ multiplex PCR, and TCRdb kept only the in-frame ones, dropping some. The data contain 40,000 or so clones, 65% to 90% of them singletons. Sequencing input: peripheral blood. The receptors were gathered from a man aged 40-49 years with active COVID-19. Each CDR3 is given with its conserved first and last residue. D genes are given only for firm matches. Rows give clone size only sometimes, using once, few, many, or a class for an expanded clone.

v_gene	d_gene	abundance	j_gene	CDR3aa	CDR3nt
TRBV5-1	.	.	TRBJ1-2	CASSLSTDNYGYTF	TGCGCCAGCAGCTTATCGACAGATAACTATGGCTACACCTTC
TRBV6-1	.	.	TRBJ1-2	CASSDGGEGWRGYTF	TGTGCCAGCAGTGATGGGGGGGAGGGGTGGCGTGGCTACACCTTC
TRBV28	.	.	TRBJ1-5	CASSLETGVGNQPQHF	TGTGCCAGCAGTTTAGAGACGGGAGTTGGCAATCAGCCCCAGCATTTT
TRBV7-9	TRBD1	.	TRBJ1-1	CASSSGQGMFAFF	TGTGCCAGCAGCTCGGGACAGGGGATGTTTGCTTTCTTT
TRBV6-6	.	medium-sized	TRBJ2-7	CASSLGASYEQYF	TGTGCCAGCAGTTTAGGGGCCTCCTACGAGCAGTACTTC
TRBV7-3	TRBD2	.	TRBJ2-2	CASSSPSGRGELFF	TGTGCCAGCAGCTCCCCTAGCGGGAGGGGGGAGCTGTTTTTT
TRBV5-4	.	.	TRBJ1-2	CASSPTSNYGYTF	TGTGCCAGCAGCCCGACATCGAACTATGGCTACACCTTC
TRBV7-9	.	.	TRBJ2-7	CASSLGGQGEQYF	TGTGCCAGCAGCTTAGGGGGGCAGGGGGAGCAGTACTTC
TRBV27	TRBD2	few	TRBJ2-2	CASSSRGAGVRRPSDPGELFF	TGTGCCAGCAGTTCACGGGGAGCGGGAGTTCGTCGCCCGAGTGACCCCGGGGAGCTGTTTTTT
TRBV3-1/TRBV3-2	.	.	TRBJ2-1	CASSQDSRSYNEQFF	TGTGCCAGCAGCCAAGACTCGAGGTCCTACAATGAGCAGTTCTTC
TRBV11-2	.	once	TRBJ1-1	CASSSIKALGGLTEAFF	TGTGCCAGCAGCTCGATCAAGGCCCTCGGGGGGTTGACTGAAGCTTTCTTT
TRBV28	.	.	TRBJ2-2	CASSRREYTGELFF	TGTGCCAGCAGTCGACGGGAGTACACCGGGGAGCTGTTTTTT
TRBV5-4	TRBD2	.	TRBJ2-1	CASSPRRGTSGRAKNEQFF	TGTGCCAGCAGCCCGCGGCGGGGGACTAGCGGGAGGGCCAAGAATGAGCAGTTCTTC